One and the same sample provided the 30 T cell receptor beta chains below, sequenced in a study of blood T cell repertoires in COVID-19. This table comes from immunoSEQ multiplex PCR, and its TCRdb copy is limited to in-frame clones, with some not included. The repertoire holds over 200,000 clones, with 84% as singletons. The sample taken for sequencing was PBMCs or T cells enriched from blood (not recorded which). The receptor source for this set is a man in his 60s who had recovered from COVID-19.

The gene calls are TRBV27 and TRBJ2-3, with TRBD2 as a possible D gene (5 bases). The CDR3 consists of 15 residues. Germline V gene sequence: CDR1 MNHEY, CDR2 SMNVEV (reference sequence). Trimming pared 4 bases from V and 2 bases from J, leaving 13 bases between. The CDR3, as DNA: TGTGCCAGCAGTTCCCCCTCCGGGGACACAGATACGCAGTATTTT. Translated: CASSSPSGDTDTQYF.

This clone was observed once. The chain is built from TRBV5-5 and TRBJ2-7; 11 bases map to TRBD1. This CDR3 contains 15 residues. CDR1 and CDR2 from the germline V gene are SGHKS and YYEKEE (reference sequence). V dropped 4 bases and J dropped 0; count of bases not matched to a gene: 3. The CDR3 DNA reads TGTGCCAGCAGCCCCGGACAGGGGGCCTCCTACGAGCAGTACTTC. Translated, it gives CASSPGQGASYEQYF.

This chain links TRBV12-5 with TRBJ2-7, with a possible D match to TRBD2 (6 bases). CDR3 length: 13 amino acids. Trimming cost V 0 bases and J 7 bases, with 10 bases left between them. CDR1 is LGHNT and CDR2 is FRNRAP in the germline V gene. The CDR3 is CASGLVLGGEQYF. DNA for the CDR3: TGTGCTAGTGGTTTGGTACTTGGGGGGGAGCAGTACTTC.

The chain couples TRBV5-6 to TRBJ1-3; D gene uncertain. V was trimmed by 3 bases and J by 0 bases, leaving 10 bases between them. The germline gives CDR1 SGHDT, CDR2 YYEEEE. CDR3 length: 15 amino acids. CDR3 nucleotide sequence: TGTGCCAGCAGCTCGCAGATCTTCTCTGGAAACACCATATATTTT. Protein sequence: CASSSQIFSGNTIYF.

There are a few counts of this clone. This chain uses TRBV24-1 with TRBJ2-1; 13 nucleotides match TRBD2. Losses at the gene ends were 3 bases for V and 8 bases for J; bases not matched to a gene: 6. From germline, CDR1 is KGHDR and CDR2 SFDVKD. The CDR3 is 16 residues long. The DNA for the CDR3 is TGTGCCACCAGTGATACTACTAGCGGGGGGGGCTATGAGCAGTTCTTC. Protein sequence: CATSDTTSGGGYEQFF.

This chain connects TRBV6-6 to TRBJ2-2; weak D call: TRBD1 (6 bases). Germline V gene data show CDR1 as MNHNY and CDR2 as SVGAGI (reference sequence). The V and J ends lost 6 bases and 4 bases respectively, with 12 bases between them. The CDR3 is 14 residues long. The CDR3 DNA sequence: TGTGCCAGCAGGGGCGCAGGGGTCACCGGGGAGCTGTTTTTT. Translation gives CASRGAGVTGELFF.

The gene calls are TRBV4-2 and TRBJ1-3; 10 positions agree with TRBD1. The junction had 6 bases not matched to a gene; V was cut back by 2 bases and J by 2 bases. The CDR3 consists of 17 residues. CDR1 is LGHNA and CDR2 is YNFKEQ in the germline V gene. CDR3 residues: CASSQRTGGYAGNTIYF. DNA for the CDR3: TGTGCCAGCAGCCAACGGACAGGGGGGTACGCTGGAAACACCATATATTTT.

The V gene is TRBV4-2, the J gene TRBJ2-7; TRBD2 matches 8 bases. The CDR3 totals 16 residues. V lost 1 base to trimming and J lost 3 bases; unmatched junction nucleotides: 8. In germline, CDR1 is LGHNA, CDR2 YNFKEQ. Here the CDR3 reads CASSQGFAGGLYEQYF. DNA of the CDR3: TGTGCCAGCAGCCAAGGATTCGCGGGGGGTCTCTACGAGCAGTACTTC.

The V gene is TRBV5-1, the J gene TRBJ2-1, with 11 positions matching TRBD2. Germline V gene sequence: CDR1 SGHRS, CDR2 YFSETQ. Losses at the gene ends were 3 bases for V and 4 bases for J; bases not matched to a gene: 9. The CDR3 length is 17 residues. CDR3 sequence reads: CASSSLPLAGGYNEQFF. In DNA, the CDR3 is TGCGCCAGCAGCTCACTTCCCTTAGCGGGGGGGTACAATGAGCAGTTCTTC. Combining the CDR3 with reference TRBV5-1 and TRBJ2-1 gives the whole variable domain KAGVTQTPRYLIKTRGQQVTLSCSPISGHRSVSWYQQTPGQGLQFLFEYFSETQRNKGNFPGRFSGRQFSNSRSEMNVSTLELGDSALYLCASSSLPLAGGYNEQFFGPGTRLTVL.

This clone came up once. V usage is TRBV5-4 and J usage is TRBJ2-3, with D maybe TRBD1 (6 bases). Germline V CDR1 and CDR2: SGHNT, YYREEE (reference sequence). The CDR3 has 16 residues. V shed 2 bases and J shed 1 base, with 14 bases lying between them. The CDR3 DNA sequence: TGTGCCAGCAGCTTTCGCCCGGGACACCGCACAGATACGCAGTATTTT. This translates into CASSFRPGHRTDTQYF.

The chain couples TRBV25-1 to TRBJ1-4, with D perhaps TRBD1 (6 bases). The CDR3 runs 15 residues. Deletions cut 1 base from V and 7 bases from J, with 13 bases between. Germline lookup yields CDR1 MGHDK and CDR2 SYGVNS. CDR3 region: CASSELSGAGEKLFF. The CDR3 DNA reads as TGTGCCAGCAGTGAATTATCAGGGGCTGGTGAAAAACTGTTTTTT. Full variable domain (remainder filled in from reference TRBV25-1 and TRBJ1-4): EADIYQTPRYLVIGTGKKITLECSQTMGHDKMYWYQQDPGMELHLIHYSYGVNSTEKGDLSSESTVSRIRTEHFPLTLESARPSHTSQYLCASSELSGAGEKLFFGSGTQLSVL.

The CDR3: CASSLALISRADEQFF. The CDR3 coding sequence is TGTGCCAGCAGCTTAGCGCTTATTAGCAGGGCGGATGAGCAGTTCTTC. The chain carries TRBV7-6 and TRBJ2-1, with D maybe TRBD1 (5 bases). V was trimmed by 0 bases and J by 8 bases, leaving 17 bases between them. Germline assignment: CDR1 SGHVS and CDR2 FNYEAQ. The CDR3 spans 16 residues.

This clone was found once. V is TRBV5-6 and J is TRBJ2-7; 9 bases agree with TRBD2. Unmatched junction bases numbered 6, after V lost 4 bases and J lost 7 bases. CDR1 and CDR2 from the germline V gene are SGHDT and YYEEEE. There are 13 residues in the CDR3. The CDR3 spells CASSPLAGDEQYF. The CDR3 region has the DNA TGTGCCAGCAGCCCATTAGCGGGGGATGAGCAGTACTTC.

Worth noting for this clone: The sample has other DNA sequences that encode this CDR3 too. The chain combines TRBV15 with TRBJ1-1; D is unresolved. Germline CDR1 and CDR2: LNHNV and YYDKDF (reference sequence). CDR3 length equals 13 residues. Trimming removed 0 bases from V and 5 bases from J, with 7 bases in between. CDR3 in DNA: TGTGCCACCAGCAGAGATGGAGGTACTGAAGCTTTCTTT. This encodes CATSRDGGTEAFF.

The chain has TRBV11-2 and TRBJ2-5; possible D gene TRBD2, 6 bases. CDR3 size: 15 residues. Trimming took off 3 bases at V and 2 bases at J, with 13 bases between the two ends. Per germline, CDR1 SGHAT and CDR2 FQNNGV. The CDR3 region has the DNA TGTGCCAGCAGCTTGGGGGGTGGAGGTCAAGAGACCCAGTACTTC. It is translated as CASSLGGGGQETQYF. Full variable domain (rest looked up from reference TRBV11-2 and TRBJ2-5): EAGVAQSPRYKIIEKRQSVAFWCNPISGHATLYWYQQILGQGPKLLIQFQNNGVVDDSQLPKDRFSAERLKGVDSTLKIQPAKLEDSAVYLCASSLGGGGQETQYFGPGTRLLVL.

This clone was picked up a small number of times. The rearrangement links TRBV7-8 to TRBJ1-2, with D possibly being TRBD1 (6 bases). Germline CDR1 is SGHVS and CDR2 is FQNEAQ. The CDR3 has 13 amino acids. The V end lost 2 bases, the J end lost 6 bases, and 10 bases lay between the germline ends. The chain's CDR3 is CASSLFSGDGYTF. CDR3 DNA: TGTGCCAGCAGCTTATTCTCAGGGGATGGCTACACCTTC.

CDR3 region: CASSIIRDLQPQHF. Written as DNA, the CDR3 is TGTGCCAGTAGTATCATCAGGGATCTTCAGCCCCAGCATTTT. The chain has TRBV19 and TRBJ1-5, with D possibly matching TRBD1 (5 bases). Germline V gives CDR1 LNHDA, CDR2 SQIVND (reference sequence). Trimming cost V 3 bases and J 6 bases, with 12 bases left between them. This CDR3 region has 14 residues.

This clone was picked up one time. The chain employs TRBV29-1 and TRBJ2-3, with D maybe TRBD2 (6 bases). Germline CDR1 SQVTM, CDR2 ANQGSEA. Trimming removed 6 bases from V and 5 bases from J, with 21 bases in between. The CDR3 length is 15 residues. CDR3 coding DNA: TGCAGCGTGGGATCGGGACTCTCAAGGAGAGATACGCAGTATTTT. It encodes CSVGSGLSRRDTQYF.

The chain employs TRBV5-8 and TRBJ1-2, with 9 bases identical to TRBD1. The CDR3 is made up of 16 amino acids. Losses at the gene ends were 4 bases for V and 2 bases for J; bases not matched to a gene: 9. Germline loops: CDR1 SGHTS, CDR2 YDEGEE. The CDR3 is CASSLGQGTRNYGYTF. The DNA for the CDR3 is TGTGCCAGCAGCCTGGGACAGGGAACTAGGAACTATGGCTACACCTTC.

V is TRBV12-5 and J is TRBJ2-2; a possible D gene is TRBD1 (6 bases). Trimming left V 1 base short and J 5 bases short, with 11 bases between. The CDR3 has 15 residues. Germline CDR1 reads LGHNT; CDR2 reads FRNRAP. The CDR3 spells CASGLGQGSTGELFF. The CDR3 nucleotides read TGTGCTAGTGGTTTGGGTCAGGGGTCTACCGGGGAGCTGTTTTTT.

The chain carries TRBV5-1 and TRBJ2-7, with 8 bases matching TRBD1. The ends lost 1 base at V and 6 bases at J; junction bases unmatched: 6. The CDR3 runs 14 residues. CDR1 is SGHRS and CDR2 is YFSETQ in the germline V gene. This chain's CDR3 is CASSLPGQGIEQYF. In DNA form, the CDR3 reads TGCGCCAGCAGCTTGCCAGGACAGGGAATCGAGCAGTACTTC.

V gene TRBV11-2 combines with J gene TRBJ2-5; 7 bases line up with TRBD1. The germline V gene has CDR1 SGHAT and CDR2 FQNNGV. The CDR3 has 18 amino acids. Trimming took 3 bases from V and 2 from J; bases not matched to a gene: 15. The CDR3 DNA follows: TGTGCCAGCAGCTTCCACTCCAGGGCAGGGGGACGACAAGAGACCCAGTACTTC. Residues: CASSFHSRAGGRQETQYF.

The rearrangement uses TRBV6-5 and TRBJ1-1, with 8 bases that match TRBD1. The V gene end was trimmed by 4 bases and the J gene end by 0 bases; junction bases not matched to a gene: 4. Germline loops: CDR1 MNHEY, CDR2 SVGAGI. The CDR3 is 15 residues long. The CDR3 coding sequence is TGTGCCAGCAGTTCGCGGGGACAGGTGAACACTGAAGCTTTCTTT. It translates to CASSSRGQVNTEAFF.

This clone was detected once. The CDR3 protein is CASSLGTGNQPQHF. Here the CDR3 DNA reads TGTGCCAGCAGCTTAGGGACAGGGAACCAGCCCCAGCATTTT. J is TRBJ1-5 and V is TRBV7-2; 8 bases map to TRBD1. Germline CDR1 is SGHTA and CDR2 is FQGNSA. V dropped 1 base and J dropped 7; count of bases not matched to a gene: 3. The CDR3 runs to 14 residues.

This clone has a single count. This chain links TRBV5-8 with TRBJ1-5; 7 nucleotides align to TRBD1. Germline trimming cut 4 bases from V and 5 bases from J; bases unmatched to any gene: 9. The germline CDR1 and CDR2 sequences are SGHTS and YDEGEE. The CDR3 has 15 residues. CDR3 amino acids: CASSPAGQVYQPQHF. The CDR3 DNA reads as TGTGCCAGCAGCCCGGCCGGACAGGTTTATCAGCCCCAGCATTTT. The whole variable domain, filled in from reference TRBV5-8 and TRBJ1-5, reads EAGVTQSPTHLIKTRGQQATLRCSPISGHTSVYWYQQALGLGLQFLLWYDEGEERNRGNFPPRFSGRQFPNYSSELNVNALELEDSALYLCASSPAGQVYQPQHFGDGTRLSIL.

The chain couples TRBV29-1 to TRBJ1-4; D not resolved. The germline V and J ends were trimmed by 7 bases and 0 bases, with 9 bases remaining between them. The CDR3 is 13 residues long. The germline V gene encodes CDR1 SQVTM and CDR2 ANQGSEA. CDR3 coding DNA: TGCAGCGCCTCAGAAACAACTAATGAAAAACTGTTTTTT. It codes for CSASETTNEKLFF. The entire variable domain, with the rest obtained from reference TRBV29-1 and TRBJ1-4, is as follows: SAVISQKPSRDICQRGTSLTIQCQVDSQVTMMFWYRQQPGQSLTLIATANQGSEATYESGFVIDKFPISRPNLTFSTLTVSNMSPEDSSIYLCSASETTNEKLFFGSGTQLSVL.

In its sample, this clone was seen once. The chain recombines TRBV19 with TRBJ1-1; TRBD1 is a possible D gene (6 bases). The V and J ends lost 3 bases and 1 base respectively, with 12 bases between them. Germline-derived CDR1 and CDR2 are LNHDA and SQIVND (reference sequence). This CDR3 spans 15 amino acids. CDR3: CASSIQGRPNTEAFF. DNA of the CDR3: TGTGCCAGTAGTATTCAGGGGAGACCGAACACTGAAGCTTTCTTT.

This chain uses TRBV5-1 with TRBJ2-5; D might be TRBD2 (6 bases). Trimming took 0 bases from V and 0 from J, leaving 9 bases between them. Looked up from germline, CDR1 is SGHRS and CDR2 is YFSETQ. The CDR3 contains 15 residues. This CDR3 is CASSLAGGDQETQYF. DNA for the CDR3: TGCGCCAGCAGCTTGGCGGGCGGGGACCAAGAGACCCAGTACTTC.

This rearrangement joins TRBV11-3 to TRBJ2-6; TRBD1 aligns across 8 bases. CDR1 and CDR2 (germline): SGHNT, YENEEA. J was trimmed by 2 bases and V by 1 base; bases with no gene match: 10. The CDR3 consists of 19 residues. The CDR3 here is CASSLAGQGAVTGANVLTF. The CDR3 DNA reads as TGTGCCAGCAGCTTAGCCGGGCAGGGGGCGGTGACTGGGGCCAACGTCCTGACTTTC.

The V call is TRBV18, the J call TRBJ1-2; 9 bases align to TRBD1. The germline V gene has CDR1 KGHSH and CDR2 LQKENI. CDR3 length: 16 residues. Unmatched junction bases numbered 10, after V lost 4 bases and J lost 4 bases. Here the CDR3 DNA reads TGTGCCAGCTCACGACAACCCGGGACAGGGTTCTATGGCTACACCTTC. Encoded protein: CASSRQPGTGFYGYTF.